These 9 T cell receptor delta chains were sequenced from one sample in a study of gamma-delta chains in newborns, infants, children. TCRdb re-identified clones in the reads via CATT. The sample has about 16,000 delta-chain clones, roughly 7% seen once. The sample comprised blood. These receptors came from a child who was a newborn, infant or young child, either healthy, febrile or measles-vaccinated (not recorded which).

This clone is medium-sized by share. One base away lies a much larger clone, so this may be a sequencing read error. In the same sample, other DNA sequences code for this CDR3. This chain links TRDV2 with TRDJ3, with TRDD3 matching over 11 bases. The V gene's germline CDR1 is GEAIGNYY and CDR2 EKD. Trimming cost V 2 bases and J 2 bases; bases outside gene matches: 1. The CDR3 totals 17 residues. CDR3 DNA sequence: TGTGCCTGTGACAAACTGGGGGATACCTGGGACACCCGACAGATGTTTTTC. This sequence encodes CACDKLGDTWDTRQMFF.

This clone is judged medium-sized. V and J are TRDV2 and TRDJ1, with D tentatively TRDD3 (6 bases). CDR1 GEAIGNYY and CDR2 EKD come from the germline V gene. The V gene lost 2 bases and the J gene lost 0 bases, with 12 bases spanning the gap. The CDR3 is 15 amino acids. The CDR3 bases are TGTGCCTGTGACAAGCTGGGGTCTAACACCGATAAACTCATCTTT. Translating it yields CACDKLGSNTDKLIF.

The rearrangement joins TRDV2 to TRDJ3; maybe TRDD3 (5 bases). V lost 0 bases and J 0 bases, leaving 20 bases between the germline ends. Germline CDR1 is GEAIGNYY and CDR2 is EKD. This CDR3 has 21 residues. Here the CDR3 reads CACDTVIGGAPGSWDTRQMFF. DNA for the CDR3: TGTGCCTGTGACACCGTAATCGGGGGGGCTCCGGGCTCCTGGGACACCCGACAGATGTTTTTC.

Note on this clone: A much larger clone differs by one base, so this may be a read error. Different DNA sequences within this sample yield the same CDR3. CDR3 DNA sequence: TGTGCCTGTGATCCCTTACTGGGGGATACGAGGCTCAGGGACACCCGCCAGATGTTTTTC. It encodes CACDPLLGDTRLRDTRQMFF. The chain is built from TRDV2 and TRDJ3; 13 bases match TRDD3. Germline values: CDR1 GEAIGNYY, CDR2 EKD. This CDR3 is built from 20 residues.

This clone has just a few counts. This rearrangement joins TRDV1 to TRDJ3; a possible D gene is TRDD3 (6 bases). The CDR3 has 19 amino acids. Trimming took 4 bases from V and 0 from J, leaving 16 bases between them. Germline CDR1 is TSWWSYY and CDR2 is QGS. CDR3 nucleotides: TGTGCTCTTGGGGGCAGCTGGGGTCGAAGCTCCTGGGACACCCGACAGATGTTTTTC. This translates into CALGGSWGRSSWDTRQMFF.

This clone was seen more than once but under ten times. TCRdb lists the protein of a much larger clone for this DNA, which differs at residues 7 and 12, so this is likely a read error; the protein given here is translated from the DNA itself. The chain employs TRDV2 and TRDJ3, with TRDD3 matching 9 bases. CDR1 and CDR2 (germline): GEAIGNYY, EKD. The CDR3 runs 18 residues. This chain's CDR3 is CACDTVPGDTWYTRQMFF. CDR3 nucleotides: TGTGCCTGTGACACCGTACCGGGGGATACCTGGTACACCCGACAGATGTTTTTC.

This clone is medium-sized within its sample. Within the sample, other DNA sequences also encode this same CDR3. The J gene is TRDJ3, the V gene TRDV2; 8 nucleotides line up with TRDD3. CDR3 length: 18 residues. CDR1 is GEAIGNYY and CDR2 is EKD in the germline V gene. V shed 3 bases, J shed 0 bases, and the junction held 6 bases outside the gene matches. CDR3 DNA: TGTGCCTGTGACGTACTGGGGGTCAGCTCCTGGGACACCCGACAGATGTTTTTC. It codes for CACDVLGVSSWDTRQMFF.

The table lists this clone with a few counts. A much larger clone differs from this one at a single base, so this may be a read error. The same CDR3 arises from other DNA sequences in this sample as well. This chain uses TRDV2 with TRDJ2, with 10 bases aligning to TRDD3. CDR1 is GEAIGNYY and CDR2 is EKD in the germline V gene. The CDR3 consists of 16 residues. CDR3 bases: TGTGCCTGTGACACCTTGGGGGATACTTTGACAGCCCAACTCTTCTTT. Amino acids: CACDTLGDTLTAQLFF.

The sample holds many counts of this clone. Other DNA sequences in this specimen translate into the identical CDR3. V and J are TRDV2 and TRDJ3; 13 bases agree with TRDD3. V lost 0 bases, J lost 4 bases, and 5 bases stayed unmatched. The CDR3 length is 19 residues. Germline V gene data show CDR1 as GEAIGNYY and CDR2 as EKD. CDR3 DNA: TGTGCCTGTGACACCGTTACTGGGGGATACGCGTGGGACACCCGACAGATGTTTTTC. Translation gives CACDTVTGGYAWDTRQMFF.